The 7 T cell receptor beta chains below were found in one sample sequenced in a study of tumor and adjacent non-tumor tissue in lung cancer. The template was RNA from unsorted bulk tissue. TCRbeta libraries were built with three rounds of nested PCR, modified from ARM-PCR. TCRdb itself ran the multiplex PCR reads through MiXCR, one entry per CDR3 protein. The top ten clones hold about 15% of a sample with about 85,000 distinct CDR3 sequences, around 59% of them seen once. Sequencing was performed on lung tumor tissue. These receptors all come from a man aged 65 to 85 with non-small cell lung cancer.

The chain uses TRBV18 and TRBJ2-7; no clear D gene. The CDR3 sequence is 12 residues long. Germline V gene lookup returns CDR1 KGHSH and CDR2 LQKENI. Trimming removed 2 bases from V and 3 bases from J, with 5 bases in between. CDR3 bases: TGTGCCAGCTCACCAAACTACTACGAGCAGTACTTC. Amino acids: CASSPNYYEQYF. Full variable domain (rest looked up from reference TRBV18 and TRBJ2-7): NAGVMQNPRHLVRRRGQEARLRCSPMKGHSHVYWYRQLPEEGLKFMVYLQKENIIDESGMPKERFSAEFPKEGPSILRIQQVVRGDSAAYFCASSPNYYEQYFGPGTRLTVT.

This clonotype appeared a few times. The chain recombines TRBV28 with TRBJ2-7; D gene uncertain. CDR3 length equals 11 residues. The germline V and J ends were trimmed by 6 bases and 2 bases, with 5 bases remaining between them. Germline CDR1 is MDHEN and CDR2 is SYDVKM. For the CDR3, the DNA is TGTGCCAGCAGACAAGCCTACGAGCAGTACTTC. This translates into CASRQAYEQYF.

Details on this clonotype: This may arise from a read error, as a much more abundant clone is one base away. The chain links TRBV30 to TRBJ1-2; tentatively, D is TRBD1 (6 bases). The germline CDR1 and CDR2 sequences are GTSNPN and SVGIG (reference sequence). The length of the CDR3 is 10 residues. The CDR3 reads CTWQGFGYTF. The CDR3 DNA reads as TGTACCTGGCAGGGGTTTGGCTACACCTTC.

The chain uses TRBV28 and TRBJ2-3, with 13 bases matching TRBD2. This CDR3 has 15 amino acids. CDR1 and CDR2 from the germline V gene are MDHEN and SYDVKM. The J segment lost 3 bases and the V segment lost 4 bases, leaving 1 base of the junction unmatched. CDR3 bases: TGTGCCAGCAGTTGGGGACTAGCGGGGACAGATACGCAGTATTTT. It yields the protein CASSWGLAGTDTQYF.

For this clonotype: A read error may be the cause here, since a much bigger clone is one base away. The CDR3 does not end in the conserved phenylalanine or tryptophan, so this is likely a read error. This chain joins TRBV7-8 and TRBJ2-5; D gene ambiguous. Germline CDR1 reads SGHVS; CDR2 reads FQNEAQ. The CDR3 is 14 residues long. V gave up 1 base and J gave up 5 bases, with 11 bases separating them. The DNA of the CDR3 is TGTGCCAGCAGCTTAGAGGCCCTAGGGGAGACCCAGTACCTC. Its translation is CASSLEALGETQYL.

A note on this clonotype: At one of its ends the junction is not consistent with the germline gene, which may arise from a read error. The chain is built from TRBV29-1 and TRBJ2-5, with TRBD2 as a possible D gene (5 bases). The CDR3 covers 11 residues. Germline assignment: CDR1 SQVTM and CDR2 ANQGSEA. The CDR3 sequence: CNVSHGEIQYF. In nucleotides, the CDR3 is TGCAACGTCTCACACGGGGAGATCCAGTACTTC.

CDR3 nucleotide sequence: TGTGCCAGCAGCGCCGCAGGAAATTACGAGCAGTACTTC. Protein sequence: CASSAAGNYEQYF. The chain combines TRBV5-5 with TRBJ2-7; D is uncertain. Trimming left V 4 bases short and J 4 bases short, with 12 bases between. Germline CDR1 is SGHKS and CDR2 is YYEKEE (reference sequence). The length of the CDR3 is 13 residues.